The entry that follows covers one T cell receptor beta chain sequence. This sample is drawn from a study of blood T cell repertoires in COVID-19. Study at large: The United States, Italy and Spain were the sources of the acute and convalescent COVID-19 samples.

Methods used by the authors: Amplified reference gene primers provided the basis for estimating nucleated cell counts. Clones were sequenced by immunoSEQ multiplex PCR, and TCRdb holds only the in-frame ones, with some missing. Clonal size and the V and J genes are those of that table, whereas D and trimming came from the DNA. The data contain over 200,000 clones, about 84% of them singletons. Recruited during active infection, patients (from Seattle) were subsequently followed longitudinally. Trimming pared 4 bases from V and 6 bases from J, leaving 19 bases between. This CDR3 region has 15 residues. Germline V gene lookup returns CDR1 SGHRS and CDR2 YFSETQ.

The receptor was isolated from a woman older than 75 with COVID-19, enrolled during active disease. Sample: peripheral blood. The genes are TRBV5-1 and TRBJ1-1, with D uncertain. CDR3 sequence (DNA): TGCGCCAGCAGCGACCCTAGGGCGGGGAGGGCTGAAGCTTTCTTT. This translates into CASSDPRAGRAEAFF.